This section outlines one T cell receptor (beta chain) sequence together with its context. Its binding antigen is unknown. Per-base quality was not reported, and no clone a single base away is much larger than it. At the junction V is shortened by 3 bases and J by 10 bases, with 12 bases in between. Inclusive of the bounding cysteine and phenylalanine, the CDR3 is 12 residues long. Only the CDR3 portion is preserved as DNA: 36 bases, with reading frame beginning at the first base. Sequences SGHTA (CDR1) and FQGNSA (CDR2) are obtained from the germline V gene. The data were obtained in a study of blood T cell repertoires in COVID-19 (dated by TCRdb to 2020 to 2021). Looking at the study overall: Collaborator samples came from the United States, Italy and Spain and covered acute and convalescent phases of COVID-19. A de-identified subject ID, COVID-19 status, age in years and sex were almost always included in the sample metadata. The dataset comprised deeply sampled blood TCRbeta repertoires from subjects exposed to, actively infected with, or recovered from COVID-19. The samples were drawn from two sources: the first 160 participants of the ongoing ImmuneRACE study, and 1,200 or so subjects contributed by 6 global collaborators. The repertoires were released in a freely available public database intended as a resource for research on the immune response to SARS-CoV-2. HLA class I and class II types, where available, came from metadata supplied by the sample provider rather than from assay-based typing. The prospective study material was composed of cDNA or gDNA derived from T cells, B-cell-depleted T cells, or PBMCs.

TCRbeta CDR3 regions were amplified from genomic DNA by means of the immunoSEQ Assay, a bias-controlled multiplex PCR. The authors' pipeline ran thus. The number of nucleated cells in each sample was estimated from the amplification of reference gene primers within the assay. Sequence reads were collapsed and filtered to measure the absolute abundance of every unique TCRbeta CDR3 rearrangement. For each sample, productive Simpson clonality was calculated as the square root of Simpson's diversity index over productive rearrangements. Imported from immuneACCESS, the table was reduced by TCRdb to in-frame sequences with V and J called. These copies leave out some clones; in studies compared against another copy, an unresolved V gene accounts for under half, and the cause of the remainder is not known. Clone size and V and J calls were adopted from that table, with D and trimming inferred from the DNA. Counted in this sample were hundreds of thousands of clones; approximately 88% of them appeared once. Roughly 12% of the sample is held by the ten biggest clonotypes.

Beyond this particular receptor, the publication reports: The quantity of clinical and demographic metadata differed by source and by participant and was supplied without curation.

At one collaborating source in Seattle, patients were enrolled during active infection and were followed longitudinally through the course of disease. The collaborating institutions used their own protocols to collect whole blood in K2EDTA tubes. For TCRbeta analysis, collaborators shipped samples as frozen whole blood, isolated PBMCs, or DNA extracted from either of those sample types. This clonotype was obtained from a woman between 45 and 60 years old with COVID-19, enrolled during active disease. The chain uses TRBV7-2 and TRBJ1-1; TRBD1 could be the D gene, as 6 bases match. Sequencing was done on a sample of peripheral blood. The DNA reads as follows: TGTGCCAGCAGCTTGTGGGGGCTCGGAGCTTTCTTT. Protein translation: CASSLWGLGAFF.